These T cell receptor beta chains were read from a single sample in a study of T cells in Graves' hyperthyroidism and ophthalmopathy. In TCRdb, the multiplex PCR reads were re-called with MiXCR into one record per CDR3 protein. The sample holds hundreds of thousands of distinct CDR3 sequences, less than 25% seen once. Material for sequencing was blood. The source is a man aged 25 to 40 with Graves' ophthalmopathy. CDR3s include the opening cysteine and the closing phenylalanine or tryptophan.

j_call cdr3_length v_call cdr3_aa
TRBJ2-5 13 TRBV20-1 CSPTRGHQETQYF
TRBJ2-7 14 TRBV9 CASSVASEGCEQYF
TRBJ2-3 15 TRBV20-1 CSATGLADTTDTQYF
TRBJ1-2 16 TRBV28 CASRDFLGRGLVGYTF
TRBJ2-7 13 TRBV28 CAGRPGQGYEQYF
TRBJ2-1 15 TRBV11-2 CASRPISGRYNEQFF
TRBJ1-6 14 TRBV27 CASRADRYNSPLHF
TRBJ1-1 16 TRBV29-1 CSVESGARRPNTEAFF
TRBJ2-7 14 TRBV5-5 CASSPEGRVSEQYF
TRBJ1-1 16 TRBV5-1 CASSVQGHWMNTEAFF
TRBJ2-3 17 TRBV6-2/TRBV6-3 CASSYDDRARGTDTQYF
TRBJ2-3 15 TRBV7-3 CASSLMGGIRDTQYF
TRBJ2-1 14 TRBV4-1 CASSQDQEYNEQFF
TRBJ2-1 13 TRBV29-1 CSVGRGGNNEQFF
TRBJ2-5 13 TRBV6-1 CASKLGGLETQYF
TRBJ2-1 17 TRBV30 CAWSGAGTSGGGNEQFF
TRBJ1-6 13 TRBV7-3 CASSPGVGSPLHF